The 30 T cell receptor beta chains below were found in one sample sequenced in a study of T cells in Graves' hyperthyroidism and ophthalmopathy. Amplification of TCR beta CDR3 regions was performed using RNA transcripts as template. Initially, a first-round RT-PCR of the TCR CDR3 employed the HTBI primer set. TCRdb re-analysed the multiplex PCR reads in MiXCR, keeping a single row per CDR3 protein. The repertoire holds hundreds of thousands of distinct CDR3 sequences, with about a sixth as singletons. Sequencing was done on a sample of blood. The receptors were sampled from a young woman with Graves' hyperthyroidism.

This clonotype has a handful of counts. This chain links TRBV7-6 with TRBJ2-3; D is undetermined. This CDR3 region has 12 residues. Germline V CDR1 and CDR2: SGHVS, FNYEAQ. Trimming took off 5 bases at V and 4 bases at J, with 7 bases between the two ends. This CDR3 reads CASSRRSDTQYF. For the CDR3, the DNA is TGTGCCAGCAGCAGAAGATCAGATACGCAGTATTTT.

This clonotype appeared many times. The V call is TRBV7-9, the J call TRBJ2-7; D gene ambiguous. Trimming removed 3 bases at V and 3 bases at J, with 12 bases between. There are 14 residues in the CDR3. Germline CDR1 reads SEHNR; CDR2 reads FQNEAQ (reference sequence). CDR3 in DNA: TGTGCCAGCAGCTTTTCCAACAGTTTCTACGAGCAGTACTTC. Translation: CASSFSNSFYEQYF.

In this sample, this clonotype turned up a few times. The chain has TRBV25-1 and TRBJ2-7, with D unclear. The V end was cut by 4 bases, the J end by 5 bases, with 15 bases between. This CDR3 is 14 amino acids long. Germline V gene sequence: CDR1 MGHDK, CDR2 SYGVNS. The CDR3 reads CASSGEYRPDEQYF. CDR3 nucleotide sequence: TGTGCCAGCAGTGGAGAATATCGCCCAGACGAGCAGTACTTC.

Only a few counts were recorded for this clonotype. This chain joins TRBV5-1 and TRBJ1-1, with D possibly being TRBD1 (6 bases). From germline, CDR1 is SGHRS and CDR2 YFSETQ. The CDR3 loop spans 15 amino acids. V shed 5 bases and J shed 0 bases, with 14 bases lying between them. The CDR3 region is CASRYAGALNTEAFF. The CDR3, as DNA: TGCGCCAGCAGATACGCAGGGGCCTTGAACACTGAAGCTTTCTTT.

There are many counts of this clonotype. This rearrangement joins TRBV27 to TRBJ2-1; the match to TRBD1 covers 10 bases. This CDR3 region has 16 residues. CDR1 and CDR2 (germline): MNHEY, SMNVEV (reference sequence). Losses at the gene ends were 5 bases for V and 6 bases for J; bases not matched to a gene: 10. The CDR3, as DNA: TGTGCCAGCAGTCCGGCGGTGGGACAGGGGCCCAATGAGCAGTTCTTC. This sequence encodes CASSPAVGQGPNEQFF.

This clonotype was counted many times. The chain joins TRBV6-2 or TRBV6-3 to TRBJ1-1; no definite D call. V lost 0 bases, J lost 0 bases, and 14 bases lay in between. This CDR3 is 17 amino acids long. The germline CDR1 and CDR2 sequences are MNHEY and SVGEGT. The CDR3: CASSYSSSRGVNTEAFF. The CDR3, as DNA: TGTGCCAGCAGTTACTCCTCCTCCCGGGGAGTGAACACTGAAGCTTTCTTT.

Comment on this clonotype: One junction end disagrees with the germline gene, perhaps due to a read error. The chain combines TRBV7-7 with TRBJ2-1; D is perhaps TRBD1 (6 bases). The germline gives CDR1 SSHAT, CDR2 FNYEAQ (reference sequence). CDR3 length equals 16 residues. CDR3 in amino acids: CASSPTGSGSYNEQFF. DNA of the CDR3: TGTGCTAGCAGCCCGACAGGATCGGGCTCCTACAATGAGCAGTTCTTC.

This clonotype was recorded many times. V gene TRBV20-1 combines with J gene TRBJ1-2, with D possibly TRBD1 on 5 matching bases. Germline-derived CDR1 and CDR2 are DFQATT and SNEGSKA (reference sequence). The CDR3 contains 13 residues. V lost 5 bases to trimming and J lost 4 bases, with 14 bases between them. The CDR3 DNA reads TGCAGTGCTGGAACGGGACGGGTCTATGGCTACACCTTC. This codes for CSAGTGRVYGYTF.

In this sample, this clonotype turned up a few times. V and J are TRBV29-1 and TRBJ1-1; D is unresolved. V dropped 0 bases and J dropped 4 bases, with 6 bases sitting between them. Germline V gene lookup returns CDR1 SQVTM and CDR2 ANQGSEA. This CDR3 is 12 amino acids long. The CDR3 loop is CSVEDLSTEAFF. CDR3 coding DNA: TGCAGCGTTGAAGACTTGTCCACTGAAGCTTTCTTT.

This clonotype appeared many times. V and J are TRBV29-1 and TRBJ1-2, with D uncertain. The CDR3 is 12 residues long. The V gene lost 4 bases and the J gene lost 8 bases, with 14 bases spanning the gap. CDR1 and CDR2 (germline): SQVTM, ANQGSEA. The CDR3 DNA is TGCAGCGTTGTAGACATGTTCAGCGGCTACACCTTC. Residues: CSVVDMFSGYTF. Variable domain in full (rest from reference TRBV29-1 and TRBJ1-2): SAVISQKPSRDICQRGTSLTIQCQVDSQVTMMFWYRQQPGQSLTLIATANQGSEATYESGFVIDKFPISRPNLTFSTLTVSNMSPEDSSIYLCSVVDMFSGYTFGSGTRLTVV.

Comment on this clonotype: A read error is likely, as this CDR3 ends without the conserved phenylalanine or tryptophan. The V and J genes are TRBV6-1 and TRBJ2-2, with 11 bases that match TRBD2. Germline V gives CDR1 MNHNS, CDR2 SASEGT. The CDR3 consists of 15 residues. After removal of 6 bases from V and 4 bases from J, the junction contained 4 bases not matched to a gene. This CDR3 reads CASRLAGASTGELFL. The DNA for the CDR3 is TGTGCCAGCAGACTAGCGGGAGCATCCACCGGGGAGCTGTTTCTT.

This clonotype was seen repeatedly, ten times or more. The rearrangement joins TRBV6-1 to TRBJ2-3, with D perhaps TRBD1 (6 bases). This CDR3 has 16 residues. CDR1 is MNHNS and CDR2 is SASEGT in the germline V gene. The germline V and J ends were trimmed by 9 bases and 0 bases, with 19 bases remaining between them. The CDR3, as DNA: TGTGCCAGTCAGGTGAACAGGGTTACTAGCACAGATACGCAGTATTTT. Translated: CASQVNRVTSTDTQYF.

The CDR3 coding sequence is TGTGCCAGCAGCTTAGGTGCGCTCGGAGGAAACACCATATATTTT. This sequence encodes CASSLGALGGNTIYF. The chain recombines TRBV7-2 with TRBJ1-3; D is ambiguous. Germline CDR1 and CDR2: SGHTA and FQGNSA. This CDR3 comprises 15 residues. V was pared by 1 base and J by 4 bases, with 11 bases between.

V gene TRBV6-5 combines with J gene TRBJ2-7; D might be TRBD1 or TRBD2, each matching 5 bases. The germline V gene has CDR1 MNHEY and CDR2 SVGAGI. The CDR3 consists of 13 residues. V was clipped by 2 bases and J by 3 bases, with 8 bases between them. CDR3 in DNA: TGTGCCAGCAGTTACGGGACCTACTACGAGCAGTACTTC. This codes for CASSYGTYYEQYF.

This chain joins TRBV10-3 and TRBJ2-3, with 10 bases that match TRBD2. CDR3 length equals 17 residues. With V trimmed by 6 bases and J by 0 bases, 9 bases remained unmatched. Germline V gene sequence: CDR1 ENHRY, CDR2 SYGVKD. The DNA for the CDR3 is TGTGCCATCAGCCCTGTCGGGACTAGCGAAAGCACAGATACGCAGTATTTT. Its protein product is CAISPVGTSESTDTQYF.

V and J are TRBV5-6 and TRBJ2-7; 12 positions agree with TRBD2. Germline V CDR1 and CDR2: SGHDT, YYEEEE. This CDR3 is 17 amino acids long. Unmatched junction bases numbered 9, after V lost 5 bases and J lost 0 bases. CDR3 residues: CASREWTSGAISYEQYF. CDR3 in DNA: TGTGCCAGCAGAGAATGGACTAGCGGGGCCATCTCCTACGAGCAGTACTTC.

Ten or more counts support this clonotype. V gene TRBV5-5 combines with J gene TRBJ1-5; D might be TRBD1 (6 bases). CDR1 is SGHKS, CDR2 YYEKEE, per germline (reference sequence). The CDR3 is made up of 14 amino acids. Trimming pared 2 bases from V and 8 bases from J, leaving 14 bases between. Here the CDR3 DNA reads TGTGCCAGCAGCTTTACAGGGCAGGGTAAGCCCCAGCATTTT. Translating gives CASSFTGQGKPQHF.

The sample holds a few counts of this clonotype. The chain employs TRBV29-1 and TRBJ1-3; unclear D gene. This CDR3 is built from 12 residues. Germline values: CDR1 SQVTM, CDR2 ANQGSEA. V was cut by 5 bases and J by 4 bases, with 9 bases left in between. The CDR3 nucleotides read TGCAGCGTTTTCACATCCGGAAACACCATATATTTT. Protein: CSVFTSGNTIYF. Full variable domain (missing parts from reference TRBV29-1 and TRBJ1-3): SAVISQKPSRDICQRGTSLTIQCQVDSQVTMMFWYRQQPGQSLTLIATANQGSEATYESGFVIDKFPISRPNLTFSTLTVSNMSPEDSSIYLCSVFTSGNTIYFGEGSWLTVV.

This clonotype was seen ten or more times. V gene TRBV12-3 or TRBV12-4 combines with J gene TRBJ1-4; unclear D gene. V lost 5 bases and J 7 bases, leaving 8 bases between the germline ends. The CDR3 runs to 12 residues. This CDR3 reads CASSAKGEKLFF. CDR3 bases: TGTGCCAGCAGTGCGAAGGGTGAAAAACTGTTTTTT.

This clonotype has at least ten counts. The chain recombines TRBV6-1 with TRBJ2-3; a possible D gene is TRBD2 (5 bases). Germline CDR1 MNHNS, CDR2 SASEGT. Deletions cut 6 bases from V and 0 bases from J, with 13 bases between. The CDR3 is 15 amino acids. CDR3 DNA: TGTGCCAGCAGCCCTCAGCGGACTAGCACAGATACGCAGTATTTT. Translating it yields CASSPQRTSTDTQYF.

This clonotype was recorded once. The J gene is TRBJ2-1, the V gene TRBV12-3 or TRBV12-4, with 12 bases matching TRBD2. The length of the CDR3 is 17 residues. V was clipped by 5 bases and J by 7 bases; unmatched bases: 12. For the CDR3, the DNA is TGTGCCAGCAGTCCTCCTAGCGGGGGGGCCTCGTGGAATGAGCAGTTCTTC. This sequence encodes CASSPPSGGASWNEQFF.

V is TRBV10-3 and J is TRBJ1-2, with D maybe TRBD1 (5 bases). The CDR3 has 11 amino acids. The germline V gene encodes CDR1 ENHRY and CDR2 SYGVKD. Trimming took 8 bases from V and 8 from J, leaving 12 bases between them. Here the CDR3 DNA reads TGTGCCATCCAGACAGTTTACGGCTACACCTTC. Translation gives CAIQTVYGYTF.

This clonotype was detected ten times or more. V is TRBV28 and J is TRBJ2-6; weak D call: TRBD1 (5 bases). CDR3 length: 15 residues. CDR1 MDHEN and CDR2 SYDVKM come from the germline V gene. Trimming removed 5 bases from V and 4 bases from J, with 12 bases in between. This chain's CDR3 is CASSESGKGANVLTF. The CDR3 coding sequence is TGTGCCAGCAGTGAATCAGGGAAAGGGGCCAACGTCCTGACTTTC.

About this clonotype itself: At one boundary the junction diverges from the germline segment, which might be a read error. The chain links TRBV29-1 to TRBJ1-2; TRBD1 matches at 8 bases. The CDR3 extends over 14 amino acids. The V gene's germline CDR1 is SQVTM and CDR2 ANQGSEA. CDR3 residues: CSVLDRTGKDGYTF. In DNA, the CDR3 is TGCAGCGTCCTCGATCGGACAGGGAAGGATGGTTACACCTTC.

The gene calls are TRBV6-1 and TRBJ1-6; D gene ambiguous. CDR3 length: 11 amino acids. Trimming removed 8 bases at V and 8 bases at J, with 7 bases between. Per the germline V gene, CDR1 is MNHNS and CDR2 is SASEGT. This CDR3 reads CASSYYSPLHF. For the CDR3, the DNA is TGTGCCAGCTCTTACTATTCACCCCTCCACTTT.

In this sample, this clonotype turned up a few times. This sequence joins TRBV7-9 and TRBJ2-2; 7 nucleotides line up with TRBD1. V gave up 6 bases and J gave up 1 base; unmatched junction bases: 8. CDR3 length equals 16 residues. CDR1 is SEHNR and CDR2 is FQNEAQ in the germline V gene (reference sequence). The CDR3 bases are TGTGCCAGCAGTACTTTAACAGGGGTGAACACCGGGGAGCTGTTTTTT. Protein: CASSTLTGVNTGELFF. Full variable domain (remainder filled in from reference TRBV7-9 and TRBJ2-2): DTGVSQNPRHKITKRGQNVTFRCDPISEHNRLYWYRQTLGQGPEFLTYFQNEAQLEKSRLLSDRFSAERPKGSFSTLEIQRTEQGDSAMYLCASSTLTGVNTGELFFGEGSRLTVL.

The V gene is TRBV9, the J gene TRBJ1-5; D is unresolved. Germline assignment: CDR1 SGDLS and CDR2 YYNGEE. The CDR3 sequence is 13 residues long. Trimming pared 0 bases from V and 6 bases from J, leaving 7 bases between. CDR3 in DNA: TGTGCCAGCAGCGTAGGGGGAGGTCAGCCCCAGCATTTT. It codes for CASSVGGGQPQHF.

This clonotype was detected ten times or more. This rearrangement joins TRBV5-1 to TRBJ1-2, with D possibly being TRBD1 (5 bases). The CDR3 spans 17 residues. Trimming cost V 0 bases and J 6 bases, with 21 bases left between them. From germline, CDR1 is SGHRS and CDR2 YFSETQ. The DNA of the CDR3 is TGCGCCAGCAGCTTGGAAGTTGGGGCGGCAGTCTATAATGGCTACACCTTC. It codes for CASSLEVGAAVYNGYTF.

This clonotype was detected a few times. The J gene is TRBJ1-2, the V gene TRBV28; D is undetermined. The length of the CDR3 is 15 residues. V lost 5 bases to trimming and J lost 3 bases, with 16 bases between them. Per the germline V gene, CDR1 is MDHEN and CDR2 is SYDVKM. In nucleotides, the CDR3 is TGTGCCAGCAGTGGGCTTCTTGAGACGGACTATGGCTACACCTTC. Translation: CASSGLLETDYGYTF.

Many counts were recorded for this clonotype. The V and J genes are TRBV2 and TRBJ2-3, with TRBD2 matching over 9 bases. This CDR3 spans 17 amino acids. Germline CDR1 reads SNHLY; CDR2 reads FYNNEI. J gave up 1 base and V 4 bases, and 9 bases lay outside the gene matches. The CDR3 DNA is TGTGCCAGCAGTGCCCGGGGACTAGCTTTTGGCACAGATACGCAGTATTTT. This encodes CASSARGLAFGTDTQYF. Filled out from reference TRBV2 and TRBJ2-3, the complete variable domain reads EPEVTQTPSHQVTQMGQEVILRCVPISNHLYFYWYRQILGQKVEFLVSFYNNEISEKSEIFDDQFSVERPDGSNFTLKIRSTKLEDSAMYFCASSARGLAFGTDTQYFGPGTRLTVL.